This is a list of T cell receptor beta chains from one sample in a study of cytomegalovirus exposure and HLA in healthy donors. Only in-frame clones appear in the TCRdb table, and some are missing; sequencing was by immunoSEQ multiplex PCR. Of approximately 170,000 clones in the sample, 55% to 65% were seen once. Input material: PBMCs. These TCRs come from a man between 40 and 49 years old in good health and CMV-seronegative. CDR3s include the opening cysteine and the closing phenylalanine or tryptophan. Each record gives: V gene, clone size, D gene, J gene, CDR3 DNA, CDR3 protein. A D gene is named only where the DNA matches it firmly. Size tells how often a clone was seen (once, few, many) or the class of an expanded clone, and some rows leave it out.

v_call: TRBV6-6
clone_size: -
d_call: TRBD1
j_call: TRBJ2-5
cdr3_nt: TGTGCCAGCAGTTACCGGGGACAGACGAAAGAGACCCAGTACTTC
cdr3_aa: CASSYRGQTKETQYF

v_call: TRBV30
clone_size: -
d_call: TRBD1
j_call: TRBJ1-5
cdr3_nt: TGTGCCTGGGCGAGACAGGGTATGAATCAGCCCCAGCATTTT
cdr3_aa: CAWARQGMNQPQHF

v_call: TRBV9
clone_size: once
d_call: -
j_call: TRBJ1-1
cdr3_nt: TGTGCCAGCAGCGTGACCGCGACAAGGAACACTGAAGCTTTCTTT
cdr3_aa: CASSVTATRNTEAFF

v_call: TRBV7-2
clone_size: few
d_call: TRBD1
j_call: TRBJ2-7
cdr3_nt: TGTGCCAGCAGCTTAGAAGGGACAGGGGATGCCTACGAGCAGTACTTC
cdr3_aa: CASSLEGTGDAYEQYF

v_call: TRBV6-1
clone_size: -
d_call: -
j_call: TRBJ1-6
cdr3_nt: TGCGCCAGCAGTGAAAGGTCAGGGAATTCACCCCTCCACTTT
cdr3_aa: CASSERSGNSPLHF

v_call: TRBV5-5
clone_size: -
d_call: -
j_call: TRBJ1-4
cdr3_nt: TGTGCCAGCAGCTTGGGACTGCTCGAAAAACTGTTTTTT
cdr3_aa: CASSLGLLEKLFF

v_call: TRBV13
clone_size: few
d_call: TRBD2
j_call: TRBJ2-7
cdr3_nt: TGTGCCAGCAGACTAGCGGGCTCCTACGAGCAGTACTTC
cdr3_aa: CASRLAGSYEQYF

v_call: TRBV28
clone_size: -
d_call: -
j_call: TRBJ1-4
cdr3_nt: TGTGCCAGCAGTTCGGGGGGAACTAATGAAAAACTGTTTTTT
cdr3_aa: CASSSGGTNEKLFF

v_call: TRBV6-5
clone_size: few
d_call: -
j_call: TRBJ2-3
cdr3_nt: TGTGCCAGTTCCGGGGTCACAGATACGCAGTATTTT
cdr3_aa: CASSGVTDTQYF

v_call: TRBV5-1
clone_size: -
d_call: -
j_call: TRBJ1-1
cdr3_nt: TGCGCCAGCAGCTCCGGACGGGAGCGGACTGAAGCTTTCTTT
cdr3_aa: CASSSGRERTEAFF

v_call: TRBV2
clone_size: -
d_call: TRBD2
j_call: TRBJ2-1
cdr3_nt: TGTGCCAGCAGGACTAGCGGGGGGGCAAAGTACAATGAGCAGTTCTTC
cdr3_aa: CASRTSGGAKYNEQFF

v_call: TRBV2
clone_size: -
d_call: TRBD1
j_call: TRBJ1-5
cdr3_nt: TGTGCCAGCAGTGGCATCCCCCGGGACAGGGAAGGTCAGCCCCAGCATTTT
cdr3_aa: CASSGIPRDREGQPQHF

v_call: TRBV1
clone_size: once
d_call: -
j_call: TRBJ2-3
cdr3_nt: TGCACCAGCAGCCAAGATCTGAGCGGTAGCACAGATACGCAGTATTTT
cdr3_aa: CTSSQDLSGSTDTQYF

v_call: TRBV7-3
clone_size: -
d_call: TRBD2
j_call: TRBJ2-2
cdr3_nt: TGTGCCAGCAGCCAACCTAGCGGGAGGAACACCGGGGAGCTGTTTTTT
cdr3_aa: CASSQPSGRNTGELFF

v_call: TRBV11-2
clone_size: -
d_call: TRBD1
j_call: TRBJ2-5
cdr3_nt: TGTGCCAGCAGCGGCGACAGGGGGGAGACCCAGTACTTC
cdr3_aa: CASSGDRGETQYF

v_call: TRBV12-5
clone_size: -
d_call: -
j_call: TRBJ2-2
cdr3_nt: TGTGCTAGTGGTTTGGACCCCAGGGAGGAGCTGTTTTTT
cdr3_aa: CASGLDPREELFF

v_call: TRBV6-1
clone_size: -
d_call: TRBD1
j_call: TRBJ2-7
cdr3_nt: TGTGCCAGCAGTGTTACCCGGGACAGGGTTACCTACGAGCAGTACTTC
cdr3_aa: CASSVTRDRVTYEQYF

v_call: TRBV5-1
clone_size: -
d_call: TRBD1
j_call: TRBJ2-5
cdr3_nt: TGCGCCAGCAGCGCCCGGGACAGGGTAAGGGAGACCCAGTACTTC
cdr3_aa: CASSARDRVRETQYF

v_call: TRBV4-3
clone_size: -
d_call: -
j_call: TRBJ2-1
cdr3_nt: TGCGCCAGCAGCCAAGAAAGTGTTGGGAGTAGCTCCTACAATGAGCAGTTCTTC
cdr3_aa: CASSQESVGSSSYNEQFF

v_call: TRBV4-1
clone_size: -
d_call: TRBD2
j_call: TRBJ2-7
cdr3_nt: TGCGCCAGCAGCCAAGAGAGACAGGGGGCGAAACTAGCGGGAGGGTCCACGCACGAGCAGTACTTC
cdr3_aa: CASSQERQGAKLAGGSTHEQYF

v_call: TRBV6-1
clone_size: -
d_call: -
j_call: TRBJ1-2
cdr3_nt: TGTGCCAGCAGTGAAGGGCCTCAGGGCTATGGCTACACCTTC
cdr3_aa: CASSEGPQGYGYTF

v_call: TRBV19
clone_size: -
d_call: -
j_call: TRBJ2-1
cdr3_nt: TGTGCCAGTAGTCTGCTGCGGGAAATCGATGAGCAGTTCTTC
cdr3_aa: CASSLLREIDEQFF

v_call: TRBV6-6
clone_size: once
d_call: -
j_call: TRBJ2-2
cdr3_nt: TGTGCCAGCAGTTATAGACAGAACACCGGGGAGCTGTTTTTT
cdr3_aa: CASSYRQNTGELFF

v_call: TRBV5-5
clone_size: -
d_call: -
j_call: TRBJ2-7
cdr3_nt: TGTGCCAGCAGCTTGGGAAGGTGGGCCCCGAACGAGCAGTACTTC
cdr3_aa: CASSLGRWAPNEQYF

v_call: TRBV10-3
clone_size: -
d_call: TRBD2
j_call: TRBJ2-2
cdr3_nt: TGTGCCATCAGAGGGACTAGCGGGAGGGCGAACACCGGGGAGCTGTTTTTT
cdr3_aa: CAIRGTSGRANTGELFF

v_call: TRBV30
clone_size: -
d_call: TRBD2
j_call: TRBJ2-1
cdr3_nt: TGTGCCTGGACCCGCGGGGGGCTCTACAATGAGCAGTTCTTC
cdr3_aa: CAWTRGGLYNEQFF

v_call: TRBV10-3
clone_size: few
d_call: -
j_call: TRBJ1-2
cdr3_nt: TGTGCCACCTTCGACTCAGCGGCACCACACACCTTC
cdr3_aa: CATFDSAAPHTF

v_call: TRBV18
clone_size: -
d_call: -
j_call: TRBJ1-2
cdr3_nt: TGTGCCAGCTCACCACCGAGGGGGGGAACTAACTATGGCTACACCTTC
cdr3_aa: CASSPPRGGTNYGYTF

v_call: TRBV29-1
clone_size: -
d_call: TRBD2
j_call: TRBJ2-3
cdr3_nt: TGCAGCGTTGATAGGACTAGCGGGAAAGTCTGGACAGATACGCAGTATTTT
cdr3_aa: CSVDRTSGKVWTDTQYF

v_call: TRBV7-2
clone_size: -
d_call: -
j_call: TRBJ2-3
cdr3_nt: TGTGCCAGCAGCCCTTGGCAGGGCGCAGATACGCAGTATTTT
cdr3_aa: CASSPWQGADTQYF

v_call: TRBV19
clone_size: -
d_call: -
j_call: TRBJ2-7
cdr3_nt: TGTGCCAGTAGTACCGGACAGCCTCCCTACGAGCAGTACTTC
cdr3_aa: CASSTGQPPYEQYF

v_call: TRBV6-1
clone_size: -
d_call: TRBD1
j_call: TRBJ1-5
cdr3_nt: TGTGCCAGCAGTCAAGACCGGGACAGGGGGCCCTATAGCAATCAGCCCCAGCATTTT
cdr3_aa: CASSQDRDRGPYSNQPQHF

v_call: TRBV30
clone_size: -
d_call: -
j_call: TRBJ1-2
cdr3_nt: TGTGCCTGGAGTGGTACAGGCAACTATGGCTACACCTTC
cdr3_aa: CAWSGTGNYGYTF

v_call: TRBV11-2
clone_size: -
d_call: -
j_call: TRBJ2-5
cdr3_nt: TGTGCCAGCAGCTATTTCAGGGGCAGTGAGACCCAGTACTTC
cdr3_aa: CASSYFRGSETQYF

v_call: TRBV9
clone_size: -
d_call: -
j_call: TRBJ2-1
cdr3_nt: TGTGCCAGCAGCGTTAGGGGCCATGAGCAGTTCTTC
cdr3_aa: CASSVRGHEQFF

v_call: TRBV18
clone_size: -
d_call: -
j_call: TRBJ1-2
cdr3_nt: TGTGCCAGCTCATCCACAGGGAACTTGTACTATGGCTACACCTTC
cdr3_aa: CASSSTGNLYYGYTF

v_call: TRBV2
clone_size: few
d_call: TRBD1
j_call: TRBJ2-7
cdr3_nt: TGTGCCAGTCTTCCGACAGGGAACTCCTACGAGCAGTACTTC
cdr3_aa: CASLPTGNSYEQYF

v_call: TRBV2
clone_size: once
d_call: -
j_call: TRBJ1-5
cdr3_nt: TGTGCCAGCAGCGCTCTCGACAGGTCGAATCAGCCCCAGCATTTT
cdr3_aa: CASSALDRSNQPQHF

v_call: TRBV18
clone_size: -
d_call: -
j_call: TRBJ2-7
cdr3_nt: TGTGCCAGCTCACGTAAGGGAGACGAGCAGTACTTC
cdr3_aa: CASSRKGDEQYF

v_call: TRBV9
clone_size: -
d_call: TRBD2
j_call: TRBJ2-2
cdr3_nt: TGTGCCAGCAGCGTAGTAGCGGGAGATCTCACCGGGGAGCTGTTTTTT
cdr3_aa: CASSVVAGDLTGELFF

v_call: TRBV6-5
clone_size: -
d_call: TRBD2
j_call: TRBJ2-7
cdr3_nt: TGTGCCAGCAGTCCAGCGGGGGGGCCTTACGAGCAGTACTTC
cdr3_aa: CASSPAGGPYEQYF

v_call: TRBV5-1
clone_size: -
d_call: -
j_call: TRBJ1-2
cdr3_nt: TGCGCCAGCAGCTCGCCAGGGCAGAGGGGCTACACCTTC
cdr3_aa: CASSSPGQRGYTF

v_call: TRBV25-1
clone_size: -
d_call: TRBD1
j_call: TRBJ2-7
cdr3_nt: TGTGCCAGCGGCAGGACAGGGGCTCCCTACGAGCAGTACTTC
cdr3_aa: CASGRTGAPYEQYF

v_call: TRBV6-5
clone_size: -
d_call: -
j_call: TRBJ2-7
cdr3_nt: TGTAAGGGCAGCGGTACCTCCTACGAGCAGTACTTC
cdr3_aa: CKGSGTSYEQYF

v_call: TRBV7-9
clone_size: -
d_call: TRBD1
j_call: TRBJ1-4
cdr3_nt: TGTGCCAGCAGCTTGGGACAGGGAGCCCACTTTGAAAAACTGTTTTTT
cdr3_aa: CASSLGQGAHFEKLFF

v_call: TRBV5-1
clone_size: few
d_call: TRBD1
j_call: TRBJ2-7
cdr3_nt: TGCGCCAGCAGCTCCGACAGGGGCTACGAGCAGTACTTC
cdr3_aa: CASSSDRGYEQYF

v_call: TRBV19
clone_size: -
d_call: TRBD2
j_call: TRBJ2-5
cdr3_nt: TGTGCCAGTAGTGTCGCTAGCGGGGGATCTCTGGAGACCCAGTACTTC
cdr3_aa: CASSVASGGSLETQYF

v_call: TRBV25-1
clone_size: -
d_call: TRBD1
j_call: TRBJ1-3
cdr3_nt: TGTGCCAGCAGTGAAAGCGCAGGGGGAAAAGGAAACACCATATATTTT
cdr3_aa: CASSESAGGKGNTIYF

v_call: TRBV19
clone_size: -
d_call: -
j_call: TRBJ2-6
cdr3_nt: TGTGCCAGTAGTACCGGGACAGCGGGCTCTGGGGCCAACGTCCTGACTTTC
cdr3_aa: CASSTGTAGSGANVLTF

v_call: TRBV10-3
clone_size: few
d_call: -
j_call: TRBJ2-2
cdr3_nt: TGTGCCATCAGTGAGACAGGGAACACCGGGGAGCTGTTTTTT
cdr3_aa: CAISETGNTGELFF

v_call: TRBV12-5
clone_size: -
d_call: -
j_call: TRBJ2-7
cdr3_nt: TGTGCTAGTGGTCCAGGTCCGTGGGCCTACGAGCAGTACTTC
cdr3_aa: CASGPGPWAYEQYF

v_call: TRBV6-5
clone_size: -
d_call: TRBD1
j_call: TRBJ1-2
cdr3_nt: TGTGCCAGCAGACCCCCACAGGGGAGGAGAGATGGCTACACCTTC
cdr3_aa: CASRPPQGRRDGYTF

v_call: TRBV6-1
clone_size: -
d_call: -
j_call: TRBJ1-4
cdr3_nt: TGTGCCAGCAACCCGATACGCGGGACTAATGAAAAACTGTTTTTT
cdr3_aa: CASNPIRGTNEKLFF

v_call: TRBV9
clone_size: -
d_call: -
j_call: TRBJ2-5
cdr3_nt: TGTGCCAGCAGCCAGCGGAGAGGAGAGACCCAGTACTTC
cdr3_aa: CASSQRRGETQYF

v_call: TRBV7-8
clone_size: -
d_call: -
j_call: TRBJ1-5
cdr3_nt: TGTGCCAGCAGCTCCGGTAGCCTGGAGCCCCAGCATTTT
cdr3_aa: CASSSGSLEPQHF